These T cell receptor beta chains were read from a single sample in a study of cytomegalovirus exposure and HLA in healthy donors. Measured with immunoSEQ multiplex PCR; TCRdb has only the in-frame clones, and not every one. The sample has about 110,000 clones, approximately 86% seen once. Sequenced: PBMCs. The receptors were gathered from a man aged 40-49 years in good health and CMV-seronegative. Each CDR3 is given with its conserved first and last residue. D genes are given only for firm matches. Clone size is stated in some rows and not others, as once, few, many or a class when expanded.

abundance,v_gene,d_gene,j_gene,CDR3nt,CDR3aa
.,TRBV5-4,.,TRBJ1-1,TGTGCCAGCAGCACACAGGGATTCACTGAAGCTTTCTTT,CASSTQGFTEAFF
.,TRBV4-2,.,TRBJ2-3,TGTGCCAGCAGCGGCGGCGGAGGGGCCGCGTCCTCAGATACGCAGTATTTT,CASSGGGGAASSDTQYF
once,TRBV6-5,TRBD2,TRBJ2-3,TGTGCCAGCAGTTACATGGGCGGGGGGTCAGATACGCAGTATTTT,CASSYMGGGSDTQYF
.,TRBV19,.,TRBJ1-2,TGTGCCAGTAGTGAGGAGGAGGGCTATGGCTACACCTTC,CASSEEEGYGYTF
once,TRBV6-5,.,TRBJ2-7,TGTGCCAGCAGTGCCCTGGCAGGGGTCTACGAGCAGTACTTC,CASSALAGVYEQYF
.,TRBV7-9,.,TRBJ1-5,TGTGCCAGCAGCTTAGATAGTAATCAGCCCCAGCATTTT,CASSLDSNQPQHF
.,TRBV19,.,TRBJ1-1,TGTGCCAGTAGTGTACAGGGAAAGAACACTGAAGCTTTCTTT,CASSVQGKNTEAFF
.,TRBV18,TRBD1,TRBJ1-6,TGTGCCAGCTCACCAAAAATGGGGACAGGGGATTCACCCCTCCACTTT,CASSPKMGTGDSPLHF
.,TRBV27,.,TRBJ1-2,TGTGCCAGCAGTTCAAGACTGTCCGACCATGGCTACACCTTC,CASSSRLSDHGYTF
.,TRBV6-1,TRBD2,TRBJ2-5,TGTGCCAGCAGTGAACCGGGACTAGATATGGAGACCCAGTACTTC,CASSEPGLDMETQYF
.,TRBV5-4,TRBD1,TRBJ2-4,TGTGCCAGCAGCTTGGCGACAGGGCGTAAAGAAAACATTCAGTACTTC,CASSLATGRKENIQYF
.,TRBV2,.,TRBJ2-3,TGTGCCAGCAGTCGTAGCACAGATACGCAGTATTTT,CASSRSTDTQYF
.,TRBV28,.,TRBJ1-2,TGTGCCAGCAGGCCGGGAGGAGGGTTTAACACCTTC,CASRPGGGFNTF
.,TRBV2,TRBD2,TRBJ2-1,TGTGCCAGCAGTCCCCTGGGGGGGAACGATGAGCAGTTCTTC,CASSPLGGNDEQFF
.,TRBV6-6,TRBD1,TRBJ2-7,TGTGCCAGCACCCTCACAAGGGACAGGGATGGGGTCGAGCAGTACTTC,CASTLTRDRDGVEQYF
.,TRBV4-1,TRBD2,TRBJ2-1,TGCGCCAGCAGCCAAGGGCTAAGCGGGGGGCCACATGAGCAGTTCTTC,CASSQGLSGGPHEQFF
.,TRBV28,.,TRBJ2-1,TGTGCCAGCAGCCTGCGGGTTCCCCCTTACCAGTTCTTC,CASSLRVPPYQFF
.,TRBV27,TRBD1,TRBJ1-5,TGTGCCAGCAGTCTGACAGGGTTAGAACAGCCCCAGCATTTT,CASSLTGLEQPQHF
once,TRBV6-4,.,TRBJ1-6,TGTGCCACCACAGGGATTCCCTTTAATTCACCCCTCCACTTT,CATTGIPFNSPLHF
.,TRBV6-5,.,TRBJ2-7,TGTGCCAGCAGTTATCCAGGGGTTAGCGAGCAGTACTTC,CASSYPGVSEQYF
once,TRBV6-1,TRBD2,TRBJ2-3,TGTGCCAGCAGTGCCCAACTAGCGGGGGCGGGGAGCACAGATACGCAGTATTTT,CASSAQLAGAGSTDTQYF
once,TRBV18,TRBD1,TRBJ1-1,TGTGCCAGCTCACCCACAGGGGACACTGAAGCTTTCTTT,CASSPTGDTEAFF
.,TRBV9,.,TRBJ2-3,TGTGCCAGCAGCGTAGAGGGAGCTTTTGATACGCAGTATTTT,CASSVEGAFDTQYF
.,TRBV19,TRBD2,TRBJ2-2,TGTGCCAGTAGTATTTTCGGGGGGTCCACCGGGGAGCTGTTTTTT,CASSIFGGSTGELFF
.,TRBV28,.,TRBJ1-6,TGTGCCAGCAGTTGGGCAGGGGCATATTCACCCCTCCACTTT,CASSWAGAYSPLHF
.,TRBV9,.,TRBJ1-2,TGTGCCAGCAGCCCAATGGACTTTGGCTACACCTTC,CASSPMDFGYTF
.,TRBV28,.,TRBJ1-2,TGTGCCAGCAGATCGGACAGCATTAACTATGGCTACACCTTC,CASRSDSINYGYTF
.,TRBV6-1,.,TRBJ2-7,TGTGCCAGCAGTGTGAGCCGTTACGAGCAGTACTTC,CASSVSRYEQYF
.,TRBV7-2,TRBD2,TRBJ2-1,TGTGCCAGCACCGAAAGGGGGACTAGCGGGGCCGGGGAGCAGTTCTTC,CASTERGTSGAGEQFF
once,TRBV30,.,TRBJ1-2,TGTGCCTGGAGTGTGGGCCCCGAAATCACCTTC,CAWSVGPEITF
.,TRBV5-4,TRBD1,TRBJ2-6,TGTGCCAGCAGCTCCACAGGGGCTGGGGCCAACGTCCTGACTTTC,CASSSTGAGANVLTF
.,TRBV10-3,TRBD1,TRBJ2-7,TGTGCCATCTCACAGGGGGCCGTAGACTCCTACGAGCAGTACTTC,CAISQGAVDSYEQYF
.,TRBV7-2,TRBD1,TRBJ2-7,TGTGCCAGCAGCTTAGTACACTGGACAGGGACCGAGCAGTACTTC,CASSLVHWTGTEQYF
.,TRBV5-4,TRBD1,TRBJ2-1,TGTGCCAGCAGCTTGGCGGGACAGGGGGCTGAGCAGTTCTTC,CASSLAGQGAEQFF
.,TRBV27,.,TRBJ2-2,TGTGCCAGCAGTTTACAACCTCGACTAGTTGGCGGGGAGCTGTTTTTT,CASSLQPRLVGGELFF
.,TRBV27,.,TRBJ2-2,TGTGCCAGCAGTCCCCCGGGCACCGGGGAGCTGTTTTTT,CASSPPGTGELFF
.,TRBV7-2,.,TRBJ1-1,TGTGCCAGCAGCTTAGGCGGGGGCTGGGTCACTGAAGCTTTCTTT,CASSLGGGWVTEAFF
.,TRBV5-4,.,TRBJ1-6,TGTGCCAGCAGCCTATCAGGAGGAGGTTCACCCCTCCACTTT,CASSLSGGGSPLHF
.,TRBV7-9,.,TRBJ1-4,TGTGCCAGCAGTATGGAGGGCAGGGTGAAGGAAAAACTGTTTTTT,CASSMEGRVKEKLFF
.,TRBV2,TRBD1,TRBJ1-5,TGTGCCAGCAGTGTACAGGGGGCTAGGCAGCCCCAGCATTTT,CASSVQGARQPQHF
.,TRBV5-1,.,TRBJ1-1,TGCGCCAGCAGCTTGGAATTGGGAGTGAACACTGAAGCTTTCTTT,CASSLELGVNTEAFF
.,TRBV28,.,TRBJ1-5,TGTGCCAACAGCTGGGGCTTAAATCAGCCCCAGCATTTT,CANSWGLNQPQHF
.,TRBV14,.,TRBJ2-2,TGTGCCAGCAGCCAAGGCGACAGACACACCGGGGAGCTGTTTTTT,CASSQGDRHTGELFF
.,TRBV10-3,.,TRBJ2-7,TGTGCCATCAGTGGAGTACGAAATAACGAGCAGTACTTC,CAISGVRNNEQYF
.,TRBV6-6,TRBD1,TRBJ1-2,TGTGCCAGCAGAGTTGGACAGGGTGGCGGCTACACCTTC,CASRVGQGGGYTF
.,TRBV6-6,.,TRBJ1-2,TGTGCCAGCAGCGACAGGCCTCATGGCTACACCTTC,CASSDRPHGYTF
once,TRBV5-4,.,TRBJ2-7,TGTGCCAGCAGCGGGCGTTCCGGGACACTCACCTCCCGCGAGCAGTACTTC,CASSGRSGTLTSREQYF
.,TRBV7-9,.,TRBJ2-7,TGTGCCAGCAGCTTAATCGGCGAGCAGTACTTC,CASSLIGEQYF
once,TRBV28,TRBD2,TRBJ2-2,TGTGCCAGCAGTTTATCGGCAGCGGGGGGCACCGGGGAGCTGTTTTTT,CASSLSAAGGTGELFF
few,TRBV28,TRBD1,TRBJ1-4,TGTGCCAGCAGTTCCGGGACAGGTCAAAGTGAAAAACTGTTTTTT,CASSSGTGQSEKLFF
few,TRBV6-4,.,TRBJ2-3,TGTGCCAGCAGTGACTCGGGCCAGAGCACAGATACGCAGTATTTT,CASSDSGQSTDTQYF
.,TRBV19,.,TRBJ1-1,TGTGCCAGTAGTAACCAGGGGAACACTGAAGCTTTCTTT,CASSNQGNTEAFF
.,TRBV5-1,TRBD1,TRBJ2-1,TGCGCCAGCAGCCCAACAGGGGGCCTTCTGAATGAGCAGTTCTTC,CASSPTGGLLNEQFF
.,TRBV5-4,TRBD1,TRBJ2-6,TGTGCCAGCAGCGGTAGGACAGGAAACTCTGGGGCCAACGTCCTGACTTTC,CASSGRTGNSGANVLTF
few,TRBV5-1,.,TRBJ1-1,TGCGCCAGCAGCATCGGAGTCAACACTGAAGCTTTCTTT,CASSIGVNTEAFF
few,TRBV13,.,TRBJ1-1,TGTGCCAGCATCCAACTTGGGGCGGCGAACACTGAAGCTTTCTTT,CASIQLGAANTEAFF
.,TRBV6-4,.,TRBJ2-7,TGTGCCAGCAGTCTCCGATTCAGGGTCCACGAGCAGTACTTC,CASSLRFRVHEQYF
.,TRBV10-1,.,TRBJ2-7,TGCGCCAGCAGTGGGGGCCCGAGGACCTACGAGCAGTACTTC,CASSGGPRTYEQYF